These T cell receptor beta chains were read from a single sample in a study of T-cell reconstitution after alpha-beta-depleted transplantation in children. TCRdb reprocessed the PCR reads with MiXCR, giving one entry per CDR3 protein. The table has 150,000 to 200,000 distinct CDR3 sequences, roughly 15% seen once; the top ten hold approximately 13%. Sequenced material: PBMCs from the stem cell graft donor, taken from the stem cell graft. The receptors come from a human donor who donated a stem cell graft to a child with acute lymphoblastic leukemia. Each CDR3 is given with its conserved first and last residue. The D gene is left open where the match is weak. Expanded clones are given a class, and other clones once, few, many or no size at all.

many | TRBD1 | TRBJ1-6 | TRBV20-1 | CSAPRQGSSPLHF | TGCAGTGCCCCTCGACAGGGAAGTTCACCCCTCCACTTT
NA | NA | TRBJ2-7 | TRBV18 | CASSPGRIGEQYF | TGTGCCAGCTCACCTGGACGTATAGGCGAGCAGTACTTC
many | NA | TRBJ1-6 | TRBV20-1 | CSARPQGRSSPLHF | TGCAGTGCTAGACCCCAGGGGCGGAGTTCACCCCTCCACTTT
many | NA | TRBJ1-5 | TRBV5-5 | CASSLGAGQPQHF | TGTGCCAGCAGCTTGGGGGCGGGTCAGCCCCAGCATTTT
many | NA | TRBJ1-3 | TRBV6-2/TRBV6-3 | CASSYSSSFGDLSSGNTIYF | TGTGCCAGCAGTTACTCGAGTAGTTTTGGTGACCTTAGCTCTGGAAACACCATATATTTT
few | NA | TRBJ2-1 | TRBV7-2 | CASSFLGGGPYNEQFF | TGTGCCAGCAGCTTTCTTGGGGGAGGACCCTACAATGAGCAGTTCTTC
many | NA | TRBJ1-5 | TRBV28 | CASSLGNRVGQPQHF | TGTGCCAGCAGTTTAGGTAACAGGGTCGGTCAGCCCCAGCATTTT
many | NA | TRBJ1-1 | TRBV20-1 | CSARGQQDEAFF | TGCAGTGCTAGAGGGCAACAGGATGAAGCTTTCTTT
many | NA | TRBJ2-5 | TRBV7-2 | CASSLNPAETQYF | TGTGCCAGCAGCTTAAACCCCGCAGAGACCCAGTACTTC
few | TRBD1 | TRBJ2-7 | TRBV20-1 | CSAVPGQSNLPPYEQYF | TGCAGTGCAGTTCCGGGACAGTCGAATCTTCCCCCCTACGAGCAGTACTTC
many | NA | TRBJ2-5 | TRBV6-5 | CASRGVQETQYF | TGTGCCAGCAGAGGGGTCCAAGAGACCCAGTACTTC
few | TRBD2 | TRBJ2-1 | TRBV7-2 | CASRLLTSGIGNEQFF | TGTGCCAGCAGGCTCCTTACTAGCGGGATCGGGAATGAGCAGTTCTTC
many | NA | TRBJ1-1 | TRBV29-1 | CSVEEGGDTEAFF | TGCAGCGTGGAAGAAGGGGGGGACACTGAAGCTTTCTTT
NA | NA | TRBJ2-1 | TRBV6-5 | CASNAGSYNEQFF | TGTGCCAGCAATGCTGGCAGCTACAATGAGCAGTTCTTC
few | NA | TRBJ1-3 | TRBV7-9 | CASSLDGRAGNTIYF | TGTGCCAGCAGCTTAGACGGCAGGGCTGGAAACACCATATATTTT
many | NA | TRBJ1-2 | TRBV11-2 | CASSLTWFRKNEGYTF | TGTGCCAGCAGCCTGACCTGGTTCCGGAAAAACGAAGGCTACACCTTC
few | TRBD1 | TRBJ2-5 | TRBV12-3/TRBV12-4 | CASSSHRDRGAETQYF | TGTGCCAGCAGTTCCCACCGGGACAGGGGGGCAGAGACCCAGTACTTC
many | NA | TRBJ1-1 | TRBV4-1 | CASSRAPERATEAFF | TGCGCCAGCAGTAGAGCCCCGGAGAGGGCCACTGAAGCTTTCTTT
NA | NA | TRBJ2-7 | TRBV5-1 | CASSLFPGRDSHEQYF | TGCGCCAGCAGCTTATTCCCTGGGCGGGATTCTCACGAGCAGTACTTC
NA | NA | TRBJ2-6 | TRBV4-2 | CASSQAWGAGANGLTF | TGTGCCAGCAGCCAAGCGTGGGGTGCCGGGGCCAACGGCCTGACTTTC
many | NA | TRBJ1-1 | TRBV7-9 | CASSLGFNRENTEAFF | TGTGCCAGCAGCTTAGGCTTTAACAGGGAGAACACTGAAGCTTTCTTT
few | NA | TRBJ1-5 | TRBV5-1 | CASSLVSGSQPQHF | TGCGCCAGCAGCTTGGTTAGTGGGAGTCAGCCCCAGCATTTT
many | NA | TRBJ2-1 | TRBV20-1 | CSARDQLAGYNEQFF | TGCAGTGCTAGAGATCAACTAGCTGGGTACAATGAGCAGTTCTTC
many | TRBD2 | TRBJ2-3 | TRBV29-1 | CSAVAGGPGDTQYF | TGCAGCGCAGTAGCGGGAGGGCCGGGAGATACGCAGTATTTT
many | TRBD2 | TRBJ2-7 | TRBV20-1 | CSAATSATYEQYF | TGCAGTGCTGCGACTAGCGCTACCTACGAGCAGTACTTC
many | NA | TRBJ2-5 | TRBV7-9 | CASSTINIETQYF | TGTGCCAGCTCCACGATTAATATAGAGACCCAGTACTTC
many | NA | TRBJ1-1 | TRBV12-3/TRBV12-4 | CASSQAWGRVTEAFF | TGTGCCAGCAGTCAAGCCTGGGGGCGGGTTACTGAAGCTTTCTTT
few | NA | TRBJ1-5 | TRBV3-1 | CASSQGLWLYSNQPQHF | TGTGCCAGCAGCCAAGGCCTTTGGCTCTATAGCAATCAGCCCCAGCATTTT
many | NA | TRBJ2-7 | TRBV5-1 | CASSWDGTYEQYF | TGCGCCAGCAGCTGGGACGGAACCTACGAGCAGTACTTC
few | NA | TRBJ1-4 | TRBV25-1 | CASRGSGPPNEKLFF | TGTGCCAGCAGAGGTAGCGGGCCCCCGAATGAAAAACTGTTTTTT